The 20 T cell receptor beta chains presented below share a single source sample, sequenced in a study of patients and donors after allogeneic stem cell transplantation (dated by TCRdb to the early 2020s). The library was made by RT-PCR. Sequenced on a NextSeq 550. Using fastp trimming at Q25 and MiXCR clonotype assembly, TCRdb reanalyzed the public sequencing data and kept in-frame beta chains. Identical CDR3 protein sequences are pooled into one entry, listed with their most common genes and DNA. The sample table records around 31,000 distinct CDR3 sequences; 6.8% of these occur just once. The top ten clonotypes cover about 32% of the sample. Sequencing was performed on blood, either unsorted or a sorted T cell fraction (not recorded which). The origin of the receptors is a human donor who was either an allogeneic HSCT recipient or a stem cell or donor lymphocyte infusion donor (not recorded which). It is not recorded whose cells these are; they may come from a transplant donor.

This clonotype was seen repeatedly, ten times or more. The chain recombines TRBV6-6 with TRBJ1-3; 8 bases align to TRBD1. The CDR3 sequence is 14 residues long. J gave up 3 bases and V 6 bases, and 4 bases lay outside the gene matches. Germline V gene data show CDR1 as MNHNY and CDR2 as SVGAGI (reference sequence). The CDR3 protein is CASSLDRGGNTIYF. As DNA, the CDR3 is TGTGCCAGCAGCTTAGACAGGGGTGGAAACACCATATATTTT.

This clonotype was recorded at least ten times. CDR3 loop: CASRQGPIETQYF. The CDR3 DNA follows: TGTGCCAGCAGGCAGGGTCCCATCGAGACCCAGTACTTC. The chain recombines TRBV12-3 or TRBV12-4 with TRBJ2-5, with a tentative D call TRBD1 (5 bases). There are 13 residues in the CDR3. V was pared by 6 bases and J by 5 bases, with 13 bases between.

The rearrangement links TRBV18 to TRBJ2-1, with D perhaps TRBD2 (6 bases). The length of the CDR3 is 15 residues. V was shortened by 3 bases and J by 4 bases, with 13 bases between the two germline ends. The germline V gene encodes CDR1 KGHSH and CDR2 LQKENI. The CDR3 is CASSPGAGLYNEQFF. Written as DNA, the CDR3 is TGTGCCAGCTCACCGGGCGCGGGACTTTACAATGAGCAGTTCTTC.

The table lists this clonotype with many counts. The rearrangement uses TRBV20-1 and TRBJ1-4; 8 bases match TRBD1. CDR3 size: 13 residues. Germline CDR1 DFQATT, CDR2 SNEGSKA (reference sequence). The V segment lost 6 bases and the J segment 7 bases; nucleotides outside the gene matches: 7. Here the CDR3 DNA reads TGCAGTGCCATGGACAGGGCCGGTGAAAAACTGTTTTTT. It is translated as CSAMDRAGEKLFF.

This chain joins TRBV6-2 or TRBV6-3 and TRBJ2-1, with 12 nucleotides matching TRBD2. CDR1 is MNHEY, CDR2 SVGEGT, per germline. The CDR3 is made up of 15 amino acids. With 5 bases clipped from V and 5 bases from J, the junction kept 4 bases outside the gene matches. The CDR3, as DNA: TGTGCCAGCAGTCTAGCGGGAGGGCCCAACAATGAGCAGTTCTTC. It specifies CASSLAGGPNNEQFF.

V gene TRBV15 combines with J gene TRBJ2-5, with D tentatively TRBD1 (5 bases). Looked up from germline, CDR1 is LNHNV and CDR2 is YYDKDF (reference sequence). The CDR3 runs to 14 residues. Trimming took 3 bases from V and 1 from J, leaving 9 bases between them. The CDR3 nucleotides are TGTGCCACCAGCAGGGGGCTGGTCCAAGAGACCCAGTACTTC. Residues: CATSRGLVQETQYF.

This chain connects TRBV7-9 to TRBJ2-7, with a possible D match to TRBD1 (6 bases). The CDR3 spans 14 residues. Germline assignment: CDR1 SEHNR and CDR2 FQNEAQ (reference sequence). Between the trimmed V and J ends, which lost 3 bases and 1 base, there was a span of 10 bases. The CDR3: CASSFDRRSYEQYF. The CDR3 DNA follows: TGTGCCAGCAGCTTTGACAGGAGATCCTACGAGCAGTACTTC.

Ten or more counts support this clonotype. The genes are TRBV10-3 and TRBJ2-5, with a weak D call TRBD1 (6 bases). The CDR3 is made up of 14 amino acids. Trimming shortened V by 3 bases and J by 4 bases, and 12 bases separated the two germline ends. In germline, CDR1 is ENHRY, CDR2 SYGVKD. The CDR3 sequence is CAISDRQGIETQYF. The CDR3 nucleotides read TGTGCCATCAGTGATCGGCAGGGGATAGAGACCCAGTACTTC.

This clonotype is labeled as medium-sized. The chain links TRBV7-9 to TRBJ2-5; 9 positions agree with TRBD2. Trimming at V came to 4 bases and at J to 2 bases, leaving 11 bases not matched to a gene. Per the germline V gene, CDR1 is SEHNR and CDR2 is FQNEAQ (reference sequence). CDR3 size: 17 residues. CDR3 residues: CASSSTSGDIPQETQYF. CDR3 nucleotide sequence: TGTGCCAGCAGCTCGACTAGCGGAGATATTCCACAAGAGACCCAGTACTTC.

In its sample, this clonotype was seen many times. In DNA form, the CDR3 reads TGTGCCAGCAGTAGTGGTTCCACAGATACGCAGTATTTT. Its translation is CASSSGSTDTQYF. The J gene is TRBJ2-3, the V gene TRBV28; D not certain. Trimming cost V 5 bases and J 2 bases, with 8 bases left between them. The CDR3 runs 13 residues. In germline, CDR1 is MDHEN, CDR2 SYDVKM.

This clonotype is medium-sized within its sample. The chain couples TRBV7-2 to TRBJ1-6, with TRBD1 as a possible D gene (6 bases). The CDR3 totals 13 residues. V was pared by 5 bases and J by 8 bases, with 10 bases between. The V gene's germline CDR1 is SGHTA and CDR2 FQGNSA. The CDR3 bases are TGTGCCAGCAGCACTGGACAGCATTCACCCCTCCACTTT. The encoded protein is CASSTGQHSPLHF.

The chain couples TRBV28 to TRBJ2-1; D unclear. Trimming left V 5 bases short and J 6 bases short, with 20 bases between. CDR1 and CDR2 (germline): MDHEN, SYDVKM. This CDR3 has 16 residues. The DNA of the CDR3 is TGTGCCAGCAGTACGAACCCCTTTACTTCGGGCAATGAGCAGTTCTTC. Protein product: CASSTNPFTSGNEQFF.

This clonotype was detected ten times or more. The V gene is TRBV6-2 or TRBV6-3, the J gene TRBJ1-1, with D uncertain. Trimming removed 7 bases at V and 3 bases at J, with 12 bases between. The CDR3 is made up of 13 amino acids. Germline V gene lookup returns CDR1 MNHEY and CDR2 SVGEGT. This chain's CDR3 is CASTQDTYTEAFF. The CDR3 DNA reads as TGTGCCAGCACCCAAGACACTTACACTGAAGCTTTCTTT.

This clonotype appeared a few times. CDR3 residues: CASLKRGGQETQYF. The CDR3 bases are TGTGCCAGTTTAAAGCGCGGAGGGCAAGAGACCCAGTACTTC. The V gene is TRBV6-4, the J gene TRBJ2-5, with a possible D match to TRBD2 (6 bases). Trimming pared 9 bases from V and 2 bases from J, leaving 16 bases between. CDR3 length equals 14 residues. The germline V gene has CDR1 MRHNA and CDR2 SNTAGT.

The chain combines TRBV28 with TRBJ2-7, with TRBD2 identical over 9 bases. V lost 2 bases, J lost 3 bases, and 11 bases stayed unmatched. Germline V gene sequence: CDR1 MDHEN, CDR2 SYDVKM. The CDR3 contains 17 residues. The DNA for the CDR3 is TGTGCCAGCAGTTTAGAGGGTCTAGCGGGACCATTCTACGAGCAGTACTTC. It codes for CASSLEGLAGPFYEQYF.

The chain carries TRBV5-6 and TRBJ2-5; D call uncertain. V lost 4 bases and J lost 1, with 8 bases in between. Germline V gives CDR1 SGHDT, CDR2 YYEEEE. The CDR3 runs 13 residues. The CDR3 nucleotides are TGTGCCAGCAGCCAACTCATCCAAGAGACCCAGTACTTC. Protein product: CASSQLIQETQYF.

In this sample, this clonotype turned up many times. The chain has TRBV20-1 and TRBJ2-1; 13 positions agree with TRBD2. CDR1 is DFQATT and CDR2 is SNEGSKA in the germline V gene (reference sequence). Germline trimming cut 6 bases from V and 2 bases from J; bases unmatched to any gene: 1. The CDR3 extends over 14 amino acids. CDR3 coding DNA: TGCAGTGCCGGGACTAGCGGGGCCTACAATGAGCAGTTCTTC. Protein sequence: CSAGTSGAYNEQFF.

The sample holds many counts of this clonotype. J is TRBJ2-1 and V is TRBV10-3; no reliable D call. The CDR3 contains 12 residues. Trimming left V 3 bases short and J 3 bases short, with 3 bases between. CDR1 is ENHRY and CDR2 is SYGVKD in the germline V gene. CDR3 sequence reads: CAISDLYNEQFF. The CDR3 region has the DNA TGTGCCATCAGTGACCTCTACAATGAGCAGTTCTTC.

This clonotype has a count of ten or more. V usage is TRBV20-1 and J usage is TRBJ1-6; perhaps TRBD1 as D (5 bases). Germline-derived CDR1 and CDR2 are DFQATT and SNEGSKA (reference sequence). The CDR3 consists of 14 residues. The V and J ends lost 2 bases and 4 bases respectively, with 9 bases between them. CDR3 sequence (DNA): TGCAGTGCTAGACGAGACAGTTATAATTCACCCCTCCACTTT. This translates into CSARRDSYNSPLHF.

Note on this clonotype: A read error may explain this, as a much larger clone is one base away. V usage is TRBV20-1 and J usage is TRBJ2-1; tentative D call: TRBD2 (6 bases). The CDR3 consists of 15 residues. The germline CDR1 and CDR2 sequences are DFQATT and SNEGSKA (reference sequence). The chain's CDR3 is CSVRRRGATYNEQFF. CDR3 DNA sequence: TGCAGTGTTAGAAGGAGGGGAGCCACATACAATGAGCAGTTCTTC.